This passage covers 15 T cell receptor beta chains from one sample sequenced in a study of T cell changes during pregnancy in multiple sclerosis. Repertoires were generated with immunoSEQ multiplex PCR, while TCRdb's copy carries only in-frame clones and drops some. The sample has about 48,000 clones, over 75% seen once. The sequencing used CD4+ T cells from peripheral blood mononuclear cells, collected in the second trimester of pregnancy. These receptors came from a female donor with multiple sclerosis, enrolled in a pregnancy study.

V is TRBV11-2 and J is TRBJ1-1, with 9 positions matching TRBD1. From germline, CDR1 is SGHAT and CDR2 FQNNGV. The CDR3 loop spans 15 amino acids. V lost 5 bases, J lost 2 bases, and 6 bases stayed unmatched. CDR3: CASSEQGAGNTEAFF. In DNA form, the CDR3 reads TGTGCCAGCAGCGAACAGGGGGCGGGAAACACTGAAGCTTTCTTT.

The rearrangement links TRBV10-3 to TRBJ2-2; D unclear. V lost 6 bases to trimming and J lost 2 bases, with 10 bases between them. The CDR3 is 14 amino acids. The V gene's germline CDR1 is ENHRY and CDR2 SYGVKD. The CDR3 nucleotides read TGTGCCATCAGGGAGACGACAAACACCGGGGAGCTGTTTTTT. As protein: CAIRETTNTGELFF.

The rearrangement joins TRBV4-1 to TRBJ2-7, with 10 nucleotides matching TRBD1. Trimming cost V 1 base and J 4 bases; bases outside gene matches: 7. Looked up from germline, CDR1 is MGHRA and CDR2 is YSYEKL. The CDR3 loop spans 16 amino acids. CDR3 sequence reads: CASSQVFRTGGYEQYF. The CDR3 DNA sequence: TGCGCCAGCAGCCAAGTCTTCCGGACAGGGGGATACGAGCAGTACTTC.

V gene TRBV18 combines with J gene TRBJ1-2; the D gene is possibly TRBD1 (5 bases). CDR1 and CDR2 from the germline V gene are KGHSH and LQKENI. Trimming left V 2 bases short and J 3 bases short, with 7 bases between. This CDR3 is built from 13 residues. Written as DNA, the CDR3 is TGTGCCAGCTCACCAGGGGGGGACTATGGCTACACCTTC. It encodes CASSPGGDYGYTF.

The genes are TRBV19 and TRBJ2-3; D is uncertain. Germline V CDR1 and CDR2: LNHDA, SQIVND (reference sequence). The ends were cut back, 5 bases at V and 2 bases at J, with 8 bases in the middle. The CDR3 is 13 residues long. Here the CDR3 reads CASSAVFTDTQYF. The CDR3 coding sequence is TGTGCCAGTAGTGCAGTATTCACAGATACGCAGTATTTT. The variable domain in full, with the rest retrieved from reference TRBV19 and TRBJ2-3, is DGGITQSPKYLFRKEGQNVTLSCEQNLNHDAMYWYRQDPGQGLRLIYYSQIVNDFQKGDIAEGYSVSREKKESFPLTVTSAQKNPTAFYLCASSAVFTDTQYFGPGTRLTVL.

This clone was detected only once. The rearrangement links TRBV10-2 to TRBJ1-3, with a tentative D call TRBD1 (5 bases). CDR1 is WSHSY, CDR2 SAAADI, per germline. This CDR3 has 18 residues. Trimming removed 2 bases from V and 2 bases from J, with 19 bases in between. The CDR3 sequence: CASSEGRVISFPGNTIYF. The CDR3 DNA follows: TGCGCCAGCAGTGAGGGCAGGGTAATAAGTTTCCCTGGAAACACCATATATTTT.

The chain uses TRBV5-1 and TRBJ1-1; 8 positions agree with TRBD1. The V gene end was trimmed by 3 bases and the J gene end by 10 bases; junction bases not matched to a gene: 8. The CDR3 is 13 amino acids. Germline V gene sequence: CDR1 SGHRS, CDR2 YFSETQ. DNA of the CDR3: TGCGCCAGCAGCTCCGGGACAGGTGGCAGAGCTTTCTTT. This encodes CASSSGTGGRAFF. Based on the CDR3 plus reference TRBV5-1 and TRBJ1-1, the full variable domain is KAGVTQTPRYLIKTRGQQVTLSCSPISGHRSVSWYQQTPGQGLQFLFEYFSETQRNKGNFPGRFSGRQFSNSRSEMNVSTLELGDSALYLCASSSGTGGRAFFGQGTRLTVV.

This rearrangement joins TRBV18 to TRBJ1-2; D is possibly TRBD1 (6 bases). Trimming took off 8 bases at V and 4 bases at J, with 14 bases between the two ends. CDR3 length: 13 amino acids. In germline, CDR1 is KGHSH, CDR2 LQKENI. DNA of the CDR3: TGTGCCAGCGCACAAGGGGACACCTATGGCTACACCTTC. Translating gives CASAQGDTYGYTF.

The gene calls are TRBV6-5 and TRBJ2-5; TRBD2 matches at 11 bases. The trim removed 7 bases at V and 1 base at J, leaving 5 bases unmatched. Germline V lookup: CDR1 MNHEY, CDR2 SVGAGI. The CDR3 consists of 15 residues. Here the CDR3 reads CASKPGLAAQETQYF. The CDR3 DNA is TGTGCCAGCAAACCGGGACTAGCGGCCCAAGAGACCCAGTACTTC.

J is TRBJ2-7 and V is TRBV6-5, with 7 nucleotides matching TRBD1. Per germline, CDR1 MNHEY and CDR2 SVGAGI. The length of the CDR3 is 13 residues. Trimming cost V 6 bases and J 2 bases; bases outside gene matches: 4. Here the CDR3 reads CASRPGQTYEQYF. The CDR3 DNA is TGTGCCAGCAGGCCGGGACAGACCTACGAGCAGTACTTC.

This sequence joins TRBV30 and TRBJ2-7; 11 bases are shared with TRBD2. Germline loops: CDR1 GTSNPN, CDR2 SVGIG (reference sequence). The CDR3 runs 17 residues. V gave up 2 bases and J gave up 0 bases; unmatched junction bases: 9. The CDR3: CAWSRPSGRTFSYEQYF. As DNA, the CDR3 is TGTGCCTGGAGTCGTCCTAGCGGGAGGACTTTCTCCTACGAGCAGTACTTC.

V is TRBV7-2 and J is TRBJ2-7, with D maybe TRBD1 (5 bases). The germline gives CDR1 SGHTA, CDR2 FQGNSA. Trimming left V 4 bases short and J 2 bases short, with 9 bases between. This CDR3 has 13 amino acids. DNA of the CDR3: TGTGCCAGCAGCTCGACAGCAACCTACGAGCAGTACTTC. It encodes CASSSTATYEQYF. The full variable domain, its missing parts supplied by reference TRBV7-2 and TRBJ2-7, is GAGVSQSPSNKVTEKGKDVELRCDPISGHTALYWYRQSLGQGLEFLIYFQGNSAPDKSGLPSDRFSAERTGGSVSTLTIQRTQQEDSAVYLCASSSTATYEQYFGPGTRLTVT.

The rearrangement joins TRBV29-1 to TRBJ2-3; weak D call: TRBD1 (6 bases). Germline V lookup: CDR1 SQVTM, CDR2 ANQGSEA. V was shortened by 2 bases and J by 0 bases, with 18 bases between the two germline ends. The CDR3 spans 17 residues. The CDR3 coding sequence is TGCAGCGTTGAAAGTCCCACCCCAGGGGACAGCACAGATACGCAGTATTTT. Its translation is CSVESPTPGDSTDTQYF.

CDR3 amino acids: CASSTIAGEAETQYF. In nucleotides, the CDR3 is TGTGCCAGCAGCACCATAGCGGGAGAAGCTGAGACCCAGTACTTC. The chain combines TRBV7-2 with TRBJ2-5; 9 nucleotides align to TRBD2. Germline lookup yields CDR1 SGHTA and CDR2 FQGNSA. The J segment lost 5 bases and the V segment lost 5 bases, leaving 9 bases of the junction unmatched. The CDR3 spans 15 residues. The whole variable domain, filled in from reference TRBV7-2 and TRBJ2-5, reads GAGVSQSPSNKVTEKGKDVELRCDPISGHTALYWYRQSLGQGLEFLIYFQGNSAPDKSGLPSDRFSAERTGGSVSTLTIQRTQQEDSAVYLCASSTIAGEAETQYFGPGTRLLVL.

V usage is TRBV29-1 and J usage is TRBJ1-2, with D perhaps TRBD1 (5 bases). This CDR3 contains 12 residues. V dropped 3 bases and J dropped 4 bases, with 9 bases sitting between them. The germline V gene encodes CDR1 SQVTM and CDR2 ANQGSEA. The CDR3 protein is CSVDKGAYGYTF. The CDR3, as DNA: TGCAGCGTTGATAAAGGGGCCTATGGCTACACCTTC.